The clone carrying this T cell receptor (beta chain) was counted between two and nine times. Antigen unknown. The data stem from a study of post-analysis software for immune sequencing data. Whole-study context: Recorded subtypes: relapsing-remitting, secondary progressive, progressive-relapsing; some patients unannotated.

Study-level findings and limits: Several TRBV segments were more frequent in patients than controls; TRBV5-6, TRBV5-1 and TRBV20-1 belonged to this group. Batch-mates among the samples co-clustered strongly by F measure. There was significantly lower normalized Chao1 diversity in multiple sclerosis patients than in controls.

The V gene lost 5 bases and the J gene lost 1 base, with 15 bases spanning the gap. This CDR3 spans 17 amino acids. Germline CDR1 SGHTA, CDR2 FQGNSA. Unique molecular identifiers tagged the TCR beta cDNA libraries. It was from approximately 0.91 to 9.4 million T cells that some 460,000 cDNA molecules came. MiXCR was run by TCRdb on the PCR reads, yielding one entry per CDR3 protein. The data show about 430,000 distinct CDR3 sequences, less than 40% seen once. Sequencing was carried out using blood. This TCR derives from a girl aged 2 to 10 with multiple sclerosis. The gene calls are TRBV7-2 and TRBJ2-6; TRBD1 might be the D (6 bases). CDR3: CASSIFAGVSGANVLTF. The CDR3 DNA reads as TGTGCCAGCAGCATATTTGCAGGGGTGTCTGGGGCCAACGTCCTGACTTTC.